This note documents a single TCR beta chain sequence. Its antigen remains unknown. The CDR3 runs 17 residues. The ends were cut back, 3 bases at V and 4 bases at J, with 18 bases in the middle. Germline V lookup: CDR1 SGHVS, CDR2 FQNEAQ. This sample stems from a study of T cell responses to AZD1222 COVID-19 vaccine. Findings of the study overall: Close to half of spike-specific TCRs reportedly recognize unmutated variant regions.

TCRdb keeps only in-frame clones here, not all; method: immunoSEQ multiplex PCR. The sample holds over 130,000 clones, over 85% seen once. The chain employs TRBV7-8 and TRBJ2-2; D is uncertain. The source is an adult in good health. The source was peripheral blood, collected on day 0 of AZD1222 vaccination. CDR3 nucleotides: TGTGCCAGCAGCTTGCCCGCTCCAGCCTCGGGCACCGGGGAGCTGTTTTTT. Translating it yields CASSLPAPASGTGELFF. Based on the CDR3 plus reference TRBV7-8 and TRBJ2-2, the full variable domain is GAGVSQSPRYKVAKRGQDVALRCDPISGHVSLFWYQQALGQGPEFLTYFQNEAQLDKSGLPSDRFFAERPEGSVSTLKIQRTQQEDSAVYLCASSLPAPASGTGELFFGEGSRLTVL.